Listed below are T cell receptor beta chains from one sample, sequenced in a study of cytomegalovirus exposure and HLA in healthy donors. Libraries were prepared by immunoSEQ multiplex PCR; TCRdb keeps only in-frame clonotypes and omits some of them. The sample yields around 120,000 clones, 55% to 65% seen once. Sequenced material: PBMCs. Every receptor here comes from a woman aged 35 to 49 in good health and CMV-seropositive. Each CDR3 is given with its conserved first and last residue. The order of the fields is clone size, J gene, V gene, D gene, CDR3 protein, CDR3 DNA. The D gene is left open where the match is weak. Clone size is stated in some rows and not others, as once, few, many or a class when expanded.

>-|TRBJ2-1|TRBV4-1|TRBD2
CASSHPGRGSYNEQFF
TGCGCCAGCAGCCACCCCGGGAGGGGGTCCTACAATGAGCAGTTCTTC
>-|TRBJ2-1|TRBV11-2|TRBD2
CASSLASGIYEQFF
TGTGCCAGCAGCTTAGCTAGCGGGATATATGAGCAGTTCTTC
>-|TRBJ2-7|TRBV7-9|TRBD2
CASSPEAGEKTSTPYEQYF
TGTGCCAGCAGCCCTGAAGCGGGAGAGAAAACCTCTACCCCCTACGAGCAGTACTTC
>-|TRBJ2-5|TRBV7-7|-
CASSSGTSEETQYF
TGTGCTAGCAGTTCCGGGACAAGCGAAGAGACCCAGTACTTC
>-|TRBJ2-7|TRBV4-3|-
CASSQGTGSLSSYEQYF
TGCGCCAGCAGCCAAGGCACAGGGTCTTTGAGCTCCTACGAGCAGTACTTC
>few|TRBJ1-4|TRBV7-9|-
CASSSLTGAATNEKLFF
TGTGCCAGCAGCTCGCTGACAGGAGCAGCAACTAATGAAAAACTGTTTTTT
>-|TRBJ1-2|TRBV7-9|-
CASSLDYGRGDGYTF
TGTGCCAGCAGCTTAGACTATGGCAGGGGCGATGGCTACACCTTC
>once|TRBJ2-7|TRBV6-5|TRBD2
CASSRNSGRAHEQYF
TGTGCCAGCAGTCGGAATAGCGGGAGGGCCCACGAGCAGTACTTC
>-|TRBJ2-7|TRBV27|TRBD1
CASSLSVGTVTYEQYF
TGTGCCAGCAGTTTATCGGTCGGGACAGTCACCTACGAGCAGTACTTC
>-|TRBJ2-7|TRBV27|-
CASSSTPHPIYEQYF
TGTGCCAGCAGTTCGACACCCCATCCCATCTACGAGCAGTACTTC
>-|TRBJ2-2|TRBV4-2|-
CASSQEGGGELFF
TGTGCCAGCAGCCAAGAGGGCGGGGGGGAGCTGTTTTTT
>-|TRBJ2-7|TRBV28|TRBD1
CASREIGQGVYEQYF
TGTGCCAGCAGAGAAATTGGACAGGGGGTATACGAGCAGTACTTC
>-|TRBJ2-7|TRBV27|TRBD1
CASSPGTVQSYEQYF
TGTGCCAGCAGTCCTGGGACAGTTCAGTCCTACGAGCAGTACTTC
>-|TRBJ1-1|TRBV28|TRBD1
CASSLDREAFF
TGTGCCAGCAGTCTGGACAGGGAAGCTTTCTTT
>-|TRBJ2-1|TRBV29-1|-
CSVDPAHRDSYNEQFF
TGCAGCGTTGATCCGGCTCACAGGGACTCCTACAATGAGCAGTTCTTC
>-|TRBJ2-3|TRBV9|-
CASSVAGGRTDTQYF
TGTGCCAGCAGCGTAGCGGGGGGCAGGACAGATACGCAGTATTTT
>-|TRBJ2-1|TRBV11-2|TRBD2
CASSLGLAGGQKLGQFF
TGTGCCAGCAGCTTAGGGCTAGCGGGAGGGCAGAAGCTGGGGCAGTTCTTC
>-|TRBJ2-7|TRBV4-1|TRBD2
CASSQSGRVYF
TGCGCCAGCAGCCAAAGCGGGAGGGTGTACTTC
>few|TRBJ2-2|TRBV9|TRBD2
CASSFSAGGTGELFF
TGTGCCAGCAGTTTCTCAGCGGGAGGCACCGGGGAGCTGTTTTTT
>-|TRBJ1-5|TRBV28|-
CASSLGQTYSNQPQHF
TGTGCCAGCAGTTTAGGGCAGACGTATAGCAATCAGCCCCAGCATTTT
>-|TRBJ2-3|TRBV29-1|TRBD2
CSVEGLENSDTQYF
TGCAGCGTTGAGGGACTAGAGAACTCAGATACGCAGTATTTT
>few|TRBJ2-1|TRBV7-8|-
CASSLSVQPWRDEQFF
TGTGCCAGCAGCCTCTCGGTCCAACCCTGGAGGGATGAGCAGTTCTTC
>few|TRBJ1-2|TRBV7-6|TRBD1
CASSLVPQGQGGYGYTF
TGTGCCAGCAGCTTAGTCCCCCAGGGACAGGGTGGCTATGGCTACACCTTC
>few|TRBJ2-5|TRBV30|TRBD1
CAGRQGLGRTQYF
TGTGCCGGAAGACAGGGGTTAGGGAGGACCCAGTACTTC
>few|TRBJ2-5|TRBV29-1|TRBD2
CSVKRVAGEIGETQYF
TGCAGCGTTAAAAGGGTAGCGGGGGAAATAGGAGAGACCCAGTACTTC
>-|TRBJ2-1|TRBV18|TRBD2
CASSLKTSGSTEFF
TGTGCCAGCTCACTTAAGACTAGCGGGAGTACGGAGTTCTTC
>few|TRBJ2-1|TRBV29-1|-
CSVPDRRSYNEQFF
TGCAGCGTACCTGACAGGCGATCCTACAATGAGCAGTTCTTC
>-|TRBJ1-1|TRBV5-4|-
CASNRDLNTEAFF
TGTGCCAGCAACAGGGACCTGAACACTGAAGCTTTCTTT
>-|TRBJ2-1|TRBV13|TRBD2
CASSLEGTSGTSYNEQFF
TGTGCCAGCAGCTTAGAGGGGACTAGCGGGACTTCCTACAATGAGCAGTTCTTC
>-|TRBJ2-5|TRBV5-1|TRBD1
CASSTGVRETQYF
TGCGCCAGCAGCACAGGGGTACGGGAGACCCAGTACTTC
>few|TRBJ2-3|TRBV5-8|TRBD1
CASSLTGADTQYF
TGTGCCAGCAGCTTGACAGGGGCAGATACGCAGTATTTT
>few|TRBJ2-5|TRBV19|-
CASSNAGMETQYF
TGTGCCAGTAGTAATGCGGGCATGGAGACCCAGTACTTC
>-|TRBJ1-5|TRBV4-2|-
CASSHEQNSNQPQHF
TGTGCCAGCAGCCACGAACAGAATAGCAATCAGCCCCAGCATTTT
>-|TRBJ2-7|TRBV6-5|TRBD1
CASSRTGGSSYEQYF
TGTGCCAGCAGCCGTACAGGGGGGAGTTCCTACGAGCAGTACTTC
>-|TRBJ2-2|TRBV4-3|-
CASSQDSESGELFF
TGCGCCAGCAGCCAAGATTCCGAGTCGGGGGAGCTGTTTTTT